The 3 T cell receptor beta chains below come from one sample, sequenced in a study of cytomegalovirus exposure and HLA in healthy donors. The study ran its PCR with 60 Vbeta and 13 Jbeta primers. Assay: immunoSEQ multiplex PCR; the TCRdb copy retains only in-frame clones and omits some. The sample carries under 150,000 clones, 75% to 85% recorded once. Sequencing input: PBMCs. These receptors originate from a man between 18 and 29 years old in good health and CMV-seronegative.

This chain joins TRBV7-8 and TRBJ2-1; 8 nucleotides align to TRBD2. The CDR3 contains 17 residues. Germline CDR1 reads SGHVS; CDR2 reads FQNEAQ. Trimming took 5 bases from V and 7 from J; bases not matched to a gene: 16. DNA for the CDR3: TGTGCCAGCAGCATGATCCCCCAAAGCGGGAGAGGGAATGAGCAGTTCTTC. Its protein is CASSMIPQSGRGNEQFF.

The rearrangement links TRBV6-5 to TRBJ2-5; no definite D call. The length of the CDR3 is 13 residues. CDR1 is MNHEY and CDR2 is SVGAGI in the germline V gene. Trimming stripped 6 bases from V and 7 bases from J, with 15 bases between. The DNA for the CDR3 is TGTGCCAGCAGCCTGGGCTCCCTCGGGACCCAGTACTTC. The encoded protein is CASSLGSLGTQYF.

The rearrangement links TRBV6-1 to TRBJ1-4; D remains ambiguous. There are 21 residues in the CDR3. CDR1 is MNHNS and CDR2 is SASEGT in the germline V gene. The V end lost 0 bases, the J end lost 8 bases, and 31 bases lay between the germline ends. CDR3 region: CASSEAAIAAFTDASQEKLFF. For the CDR3, the DNA is TGTGCCAGCAGTGAAGCGGCGATAGCGGCGTTTACGGACGCGTCCCAGGAAAAACTGTTTTTT.